The 19 T cell receptor beta chains listed next were all sequenced from one sample in a study of blood T cells in healthy people across ages. The authors ran a second PCR of about 7 to 12 cycles using a sample-barcoded 5' primer and a J-beta primer mix. TCRdb re-derived calls from the 5' RACE reads in MiXCR, one entry per CDR3 protein. The table includes hundreds of thousands of distinct CDR3 sequences, roughly 56% detected once. The sample was blood. The receptors originated from a man aged 35-49 years in good health.

This clonotype came up a few times. The chain employs TRBV11-3 and TRBJ2-5; D call uncertain. Germline assignment: CDR1 SGHNT and CDR2 YENEEA. Deletions cut 1 base from V and 6 bases from J, with 6 bases between. The CDR3 loop spans 12 amino acids. DNA for the CDR3: TGTGCCAGCAGCTTAGTAGCCCAGACCCAGTACTTC. Translated: CASSLVAQTQYF.

This clonotype was detected once. The chain has TRBV29-1 and TRBJ1-1; no definite D call. From germline, CDR1 is SQVTM and CDR2 ANQGSEA. Trimming shortened V by 7 bases and J by 4 bases, and 16 bases separated the two germline ends. CDR3 length: 13 residues. CDR3 residues: CSGNTGLGTEAFF. CDR3 bases: TGCAGCGGCAATACGGGATTGGGCACTGAAGCTTTCTTT.

The chain links TRBV28 to TRBJ2-7, with no clear D. The better agreement between TRBJ2-5 and the DNA end casts doubt on the J call. The CDR3 consists of 15 residues. Per germline, CDR1 MDHEN and CDR2 SYDVKM. CDR3 sequence (DNA): TGTGCCAGCAGTTTAGGGATGCTCAATGGGGAGACCCAGTACTTC. Translation: CASSLGMLNGETQYF.

The gene calls are TRBV28 and TRBJ2-4; 8 bases align to TRBD1. The end of the DNA aligns better with TRBJ2-7, so the J call may be wrong. This CDR3 spans 13 amino acids. The germline CDR1 and CDR2 sequences are MDHEN and SYDVKM. CDR3 loop: CASERGQGYEQYF. In DNA form, the CDR3 reads TGTGCCAGTGAGAGAGGACAGGGCTACGAGCAGTACTTC.

This sequence joins TRBV20-1 and TRBJ1-6; a possible D gene is TRBD1 (5 bases). Germline V gene sequence: CDR1 DFQATT, CDR2 SNEGSKA (reference sequence). The CDR3 has 17 amino acids. V was pared by 1 base and J by 8 bases, with 21 bases between. The CDR3 region is CSARALWLGTTDSPLHF. The CDR3, as DNA: TGCAGTGCTAGAGCCTTATGGTTGGGGACCACCGATTCACCCCTCCACTTT.

The rearrangement joins TRBV7-2 to TRBJ2-5; TRBD2 matches 8 bases. This CDR3 has 15 residues. The junction had 10 bases not matched to a gene; V was cut back by 5 bases and J by 5 bases. Germline assignment: CDR1 SGHTA and CDR2 FQGNSA. The DNA for the CDR3 is TGTGCCAGCAGCATAAGGACGGGGGGGCGGGAGACCCAGTACTTC. The encoded protein is CASSIRTGGRETQYF.

This sequence joins TRBV7-2 and TRBJ2-5; D remains ambiguous. The CDR3 is made up of 14 amino acids. Germline CDR1 is SGHTA and CDR2 is FQGNSA. Trimming took off 1 base at V and 5 bases at J, with 11 bases between the two ends. The CDR3 region is CASSLETGPETQYF. The DNA for the CDR3 is TGTGCCAGCAGCTTAGAAACTGGGCCGGAGACCCAGTACTTC.

This clonotype showed up just a few times. The V gene is TRBV20-1, the J gene TRBJ2-7; possibly TRBD2 for D (6 bases). The CDR3 has 13 residues. Germline V gene lookup returns CDR1 DFQATT and CDR2 SNEGSKA (reference sequence). Trimming removed 4 bases at V and 0 bases at J, with 10 bases between. CDR3 sequence: CSANSAGSYEQYF. CDR3 nucleotides: TGCAGTGCTAACTCAGCGGGCTCCTACGAGCAGTACTTC.

V and J are TRBV20-1 and TRBJ1-1; no firm D call. Per germline, CDR1 DFQATT and CDR2 SNEGSKA (reference sequence). V lost 3 bases, J lost 1 base, and 9 bases lay in between. CDR3 length: 13 residues. The CDR3 region is CSASRVRNTEAFF. CDR3 nucleotides: TGCAGTGCTAGCCGAGTGCGGAACACTGAAGCTTTCTTT.

The chain couples TRBV4-3 to TRBJ2-2; D remains unclear. The CDR3 covers 15 residues. V lost 0 bases, J lost 5 bases, and 10 bases lay in between. Germline V gene lookup returns CDR1 LGHNA and CDR2 YSLEER. In DNA, the CDR3 is TGCGCCAGCAGCCAAGAAGGCCTTACGACCGGGGAGCTGTTTTTT. Translating it yields CASSQEGLTTGELFF.

This clonotype appeared a few times. The rearrangement links TRBV12-3 or TRBV12-4 to TRBJ1-2; TRBD1 matches 8 bases. V was pared by 2 bases and J by 5 bases, with 7 bases of the junction left unmatched. The CDR3 loop spans 15 amino acids. CDR3 in amino acids: CASSLIGQGSYGYTF. CDR3 DNA: TGTGCCAGCAGTTTAATAGGACAGGGTAGTTATGGCTACACCTTC.

This clonotype occurred once. The chain employs TRBV3-1 and TRBJ1-5; D unresolved. With 0 bases removed from V and 4 bases from J, the gap between germline ends came to 13 bases. The germline V gene has CDR1 LGHDT and CDR2 YNNKEL (reference sequence). The CDR3 is 16 residues long. The CDR3 DNA sequence: TGTGCCAGCAGCCAAGACCCTTTAGGGCGAAATCAGCCCCAGCATTTT. Its protein product is CASSQDPLGRNQPQHF.

CDR3 residues: CSAGSDQPQHF. CDR3 DNA sequence: TGCAGCGCTGGGTCCGATCAGCCCCAGCATTTT. V usage is TRBV29-1 and J usage is TRBJ1-5; D is unclear. The CDR3 contains 11 residues. Germline CDR1 and CDR2: SQVTM and ANQGSEA. The V end was cut by 7 bases, the J end by 5 bases, with 9 bases between.

The chain couples TRBV7-9 to TRBJ1-1; TRBD1 matches at 10 bases. CDR3 size: 13 residues. J gave up 10 bases and V 4 bases, and 6 bases lay outside the gene matches. The germline gives CDR1 SEHNR, CDR2 FQNEAQ (reference sequence). CDR3 region: CASSYTDRGRAFF. The CDR3 bases are TGTGCCAGCAGCTACACCGACAGGGGGCGAGCTTTCTTT. Combining the CDR3 with reference TRBV7-9 and TRBJ1-1 gives the whole variable domain DTGVSQNPRHKITKRGQNVTFRCDPISEHNRLYWYRQTLGQGPEFLTYFQNEAQLEKSRLLSDRFSAERPKGSFSTLEIQRTEQGDSAMYLCASSYTDRGRAFFGQGTRLTVV.

For this clonotype: This may stem from a read error, because a much larger clone lies one nucleotide away. The CDR3 nucleotides are TGTGCCAGCAGCTCGCAGGGGGCAACTAATGCAAAACTGTTTTTT. Amino acid sequence: CASSSQGATNAKLFF. This chain uses TRBV7-9 with TRBJ1-4; TRBD1 aligns across 8 bases. Germline V gene lookup returns CDR1 SEHNR and CDR2 FQNEAQ (reference sequence). The CDR3 spans 15 residues.

This clonotype has just a few counts. The rearrangement links TRBV4-2 to TRBJ1-2; D is uncertain. CDR3 length: 15 amino acids. The germline V and J ends were trimmed by 1 base and 1 base, with 10 bases remaining between them. From germline, CDR1 is LGHNA and CDR2 YNFKEQ. The CDR3 DNA sequence: TGTGCCAGCAGCCAAGCGGTGGATTATAACTATGGCTACACCTTC. Amino acids: CASSQAVDYNYGYTF.

The J gene is TRBJ2-3, the V gene TRBV6-2 or TRBV6-3; D uncertain. The V gene's germline CDR1 is MNHEY and CDR2 SVGEGT. The CDR3 is 16 amino acids. Deletions cut 0 bases from V and 2 bases from J, with 12 bases between. CDR3 nucleotides: TGTGCCAGCAGTTACTCGGCAGGATTGGACACAGATACGCAGTATTTT. It specifies CASSYSAGLDTDTQYF.

The V gene is TRBV11-2, the J gene TRBJ2-5, with 10 bases fitting TRBD2. Germline CDR1 reads SGHAT; CDR2 reads FQNNGV. The CDR3 is 16 residues long. After removal of 3 bases from V and 11 bases from J, the junction contained 15 bases not matched to a gene. The CDR3 sequence: CASSFPAGGPINEQYF. CDR3 sequence (DNA): TGTGCCAGCAGCTTCCCAGCGGGGGGGCCCATCAATGAGCAGTACTTC.

The table lists this clonotype with a few counts. The chain couples TRBV7-2 to TRBJ2-3, with 8 bases fitting TRBD2. From germline, CDR1 is SGHTA and CDR2 FQGNSA. This CDR3 has 13 residues. V was clipped by 11 bases and J by 3 bases; unmatched bases: 7. This chain's CDR3 is CASGGGGTDTQYF. Written as DNA, the CDR3 is TGTGCCTCCGGGGGGGGCGGAACAGATACGCAGTATTTT.